These 27 T cell receptor beta chains were all obtained from the same sample, sequenced in a study of identical twins. TCRdb recomputed calls from the 5' RACE reads with MiXCR, one row per CDR3 protein. The table includes around 160,000 distinct CDR3 sequences, approximately 4% detected once. The specimen sequenced was memory T cells sorted from blood. The origin of the receptors is a man between 18 and 29 years old in good health.

This clonotype was detected many times. The rearrangement uses TRBV6-5 and TRBJ1-1, with TRBD1 identical over 8 bases. Germline CDR1 is MNHEY and CDR2 is SVGAGI. V lost 5 bases, J lost 8 bases, and 13 bases stayed unmatched. CDR3 size: 15 residues. CDR3 sequence: CASSTRQGPHGEAFF. In DNA form, the CDR3 reads TGTGCCAGCAGTACTCGACAGGGGCCGCATGGGGAAGCTTTCTTT.

This clonotype showed up many times. This chain uses TRBV7-2 with TRBJ2-7; D gene uncertain. CDR1 and CDR2 (germline): SGHTA, FQGNSA. The CDR3 covers 14 residues. With 5 bases removed from V and 2 bases from J, the gap between germline ends came to 13 bases. The CDR3 nucleotides are TGTGCCAGCAGCATGAGGACGGATGCCTACGAGCAGTACTTC. This encodes CASSMRTDAYEQYF.

CDR3 protein: CASSPSPETQYF. In nucleotides, the CDR3 is TGTGCCAGCAGTCCCTCTCCAGAGACCCAGTACTTC. This chain uses TRBV12-3 or TRBV12-4 with TRBJ2-5; D unclear. The CDR3 contains 12 residues. The V end was cut by 5 bases, the J end by 4 bases, with 8 bases between.

The table lists this clonotype with many counts. The CDR3 is CASSQVRNTGELFF. The CDR3, as DNA: TGTGCCAGCAGCCAAGTCAGAAACACCGGGGAGCTGTTTTTT. V usage is TRBV3-1 and J usage is TRBJ2-2; D is unclear. This CDR3 comprises 14 residues. With 1 base removed from V and 2 bases from J, the gap between germline ends came to 5 bases. Germline CDR1 is LGHDT and CDR2 is YNNKEL (reference sequence). Variable domain in full (rest from reference TRBV3-1 and TRBJ2-2): DTAVSQTPKYLVTQMGNDKSIKCEQNLGHDTMYWYKQDSKKFLKIMFSYNNKELIINETVPNRFSPKSPDKAHLNLHINSLELGDSAVYFCASSQVRNTGELFFGEGSRLTVL.

The sample holds many counts of this clonotype. The chain combines TRBV20-1 with TRBJ2-1, with 10 bases identical to TRBD2. CDR3 length: 16 residues. Germline assignment: CDR1 DFQATT and CDR2 SNEGSKA (reference sequence). After removal of 2 bases from V and 2 bases from J, the junction contained 6 bases not matched to a gene. The CDR3 DNA is TGCAGTGCTAGACTAGCGGGAGTCGGGACCTACAATGAGCAGTTCTTC. Encoded protein: CSARLAGVGTYNEQFF.

This clonotype was recorded a few times. The genes are TRBV11-3 and TRBJ2-1, with D possibly being TRBD2 (5 bases). Deletions cut 4 bases from V and 5 bases from J, with 15 bases between. CDR1 is SGHNT, CDR2 YENEEA, per germline. The CDR3 runs 15 residues. The CDR3 loop reads CASSSMSGFNNEQFF. The CDR3 DNA is TGTGCCAGCAGCTCCATGTCGGGGTTTAACAATGAGCAGTTCTTC.

This chain joins TRBV28 and TRBJ2-1, with 8 positions matching TRBD2. Germline V lookup: CDR1 MDHEN, CDR2 SYDVKM. The CDR3 has 18 residues. Trimming at V came to 5 bases and at J to 3 bases, leaving 15 bases not matched to a gene. In DNA, the CDR3 is TGTGCCAGCAGTCCAAACCCGGGGGGGCTGGGGCACTACAATGAGCAGTTCTTC. Its translation is CASSPNPGGLGHYNEQFF. Based on the CDR3 plus reference TRBV28 and TRBJ2-1, the full variable domain is DVKVTQSSRYLVKRTGEKVFLECVQDMDHENMFWYRQDPGLGLRLIYFSYDVKMKEKGDIPEGYSVSREKKERFSLILESASTNQTSMYLCASSPNPGGLGHYNEQFFGPGTRLTVL.

This clonotype was seen only a few times. The chain carries TRBV5-5 and TRBJ1-4; perhaps TRBD1 as D (6 bases). The CDR3 runs 16 residues. Germline-derived CDR1 and CDR2 are SGHKS and YYEKEE (reference sequence). Deletions cut 3 bases from V and 5 bases from J, with 17 bases between. The CDR3 loop is CASSWEGQLGNEKLFF. The CDR3 region has the DNA TGTGCCAGCAGCTGGGAAGGACAGTTAGGGAATGAAAAACTGTTTTTT. Full variable domain (outside the CDR3, taken from reference TRBV5-5 and TRBJ1-4): DAGVTQSPTHLIKTRGQQVTLRCSPISGHKSVSWYQQVLGQGPQFIFQYYEKEERGRGNFPDRFSARQFPNYSSELNVNALLLGDSALYLCASSWEGQLGNEKLFFGSGTQLSVL.

There are many counts of this clonotype. This rearrangement joins TRBV19 to TRBJ1-4; no firm D call. CDR1 is LNHDA and CDR2 is SQIVND in the germline V gene (reference sequence). The CDR3 runs 12 residues. Trimming left V 7 bases short and J 8 bases short, with 11 bases between. Written as DNA, the CDR3 is TGTGCCAGTACTCTACGGGGAGAAAAACTGTTTTTT. Amino acid sequence: CASTLRGEKLFF.

Many counts were recorded for this clonotype. The chain recombines TRBV6-5 with TRBJ2-7; TRBD2 aligns across 8 bases. Germline lookup yields CDR1 MNHEY and CDR2 SVGAGI. The CDR3 is 15 residues long. V lost 0 bases and J lost 4; bases outside the gene matches: 5. The CDR3 spells CASSYSATGGYEQYF. The CDR3 DNA follows: TGTGCCAGCAGTTACTCGGCGACGGGAGGGTACGAGCAGTACTTC.

This clonotype has at least ten counts. This sequence joins TRBV12-3 or TRBV12-4 and TRBJ2-1; a weak D match, TRBD2 (6 bases). The CDR3 spans 12 residues. The V end was cut by 8 bases, the J end by 4 bases, with 9 bases between. This CDR3 is CASPRGYNEQFF. In DNA, the CDR3 is TGTGCCAGCCCCCGGGGGTACAATGAGCAGTTCTTC.

Many counts were recorded for this clonotype. V gene TRBV10-3 combines with J gene TRBJ1-1; 9 nucleotides agree with TRBD1. This CDR3 is built from 14 residues. Trimming took 6 bases from V and 1 from J; bases not matched to a gene: 3. Germline CDR1 reads ENHRY; CDR2 reads SYGVKD. In DNA, the CDR3 is TGTGCCATCAGCAGGGACAGGGAGAACACTGAAGCTTTCTTT. Translating gives CAISRDRENTEAFF.

Many counts were recorded for this clonotype. V gene TRBV15 combines with J gene TRBJ2-1, with D possibly being TRBD1 (6 bases). The CDR3 is 16 amino acids. Germline-derived CDR1 and CDR2 are LNHNV and YYDKDF (reference sequence). Trimming stripped 0 bases from V and 2 bases from J, with 11 bases between. As DNA, the CDR3 is TGTGCCACCAGCAGAGATACAGGGAACCCCTACAATGAGCAGTTCTTC. It is translated as CATSRDTGNPYNEQFF.

This clonotype was picked up many times. J is TRBJ2-3 and V is TRBV6-1, with D perhaps matching TRBD2 (6 bases). Germline assignment: CDR1 MNHNS and CDR2 SASEGT. Trimming stripped 6 bases from V and 8 bases from J, with 9 bases between. The CDR3 consists of 11 residues. The CDR3 loop is CASRGDSTQYF. The DNA for the CDR3 is TGTGCCAGCAGGGGGGACTCTACGCAGTATTTT.

Many counts were recorded for this clonotype. This sequence joins TRBV19 and TRBJ1-1; a possible D gene is TRBD1 (5 bases). Germline V gene data show CDR1 as LNHDA and CDR2 as SQIVND (reference sequence). V gave up 7 bases and J gave up 0 bases, with 9 bases separating them. The CDR3 totals 13 residues. CDR3 sequence: CASNGRVNTEAFF. In DNA form, the CDR3 reads TGTGCCAGTAACGGCAGGGTGAACACTGAAGCTTTCTTT.

This clonotype appeared many times. The chain has TRBV16 and TRBJ2-4; 7 bases agree with TRBD1. Germline lookup yields CDR1 KGHSY and CDR2 FQNENV. The CDR3 runs to 17 residues. The ends lost 1 base at V and 2 bases at J; junction bases unmatched: 8. CDR3 region: CASSQLSRQGPKNIQYF. The DNA of the CDR3 is TGTGCCAGCAGCCAATTATCCCGACAGGGCCCCAAAAACATTCAGTACTTC.

As to this clonotype: The CDR3 end shows no conserved phenylalanine or tryptophan, and so a read error is likely. J is TRBJ1-3 and V is TRBV5-8, with unresolved D. Germline CDR1 SGHTS, CDR2 YDEGEE. Trimming shortened V by 7 bases and J by 0 bases, and 17 bases separated the two germline ends. CDR3 length: 16 residues. The CDR3 bases are TGTGCCAGCCTAAGTAGACGGCTAACCTCTGGAAACACCATATATTCT. Its translation: CASLSRRLTSGNTIYS.

This clonotype was picked up many times. This chain links TRBV7-3 with TRBJ1-6; D ambiguous. There are 13 residues in the CDR3. The V and J ends lost 5 bases and 10 bases respectively, with 12 bases between them. CDR1 and CDR2 (germline): SGHTA, FQGTGA. The CDR3 is CASSLSRESPLHF. The DNA for the CDR3 is TGTGCCAGCAGCCTAAGTCGAGAATCACCCCTCCACTTT. Full variable domain (rest looked up from reference TRBV7-3 and TRBJ1-6): GAGVSQTPSNKVTEKGKYVELRCDPISGHTALYWYRQSLGQGPEFLIYFQGTGAADDSGLPNDRFFAVRPEGSVSTLKIQRTERGDSAVYLCASSLSRESPLHFGNGTRLTVT.

This clonotype was counted many times. The J gene is TRBJ2-7, the V gene TRBV29-1; possibly TRBD1 for D (5 bases). Trimming removed 7 bases at V and 6 bases at J, with 13 bases between. CDR3 length: 11 residues. Germline V CDR1 and CDR2: SQVTM, ANQGSEA. The CDR3 sequence is CSATGLGEQYV. The DNA for the CDR3 is TGCAGCGCAACAGGTTTAGGCGAGCAGTACGTC.

This clonotype showed up many times. This sequence joins TRBV4-3 and TRBJ2-7; D is uncertain. There are 14 residues in the CDR3. With 0 bases removed from V and 2 bases from J, the gap between germline ends came to 8 bases. Per the germline V gene, CDR1 is LGHNA and CDR2 is YSLEER. In nucleotides, the CDR3 is TGCGCCAGCAGCCAAGATTTGGACCCCTACGAGCAGTACTTC. This gives the protein CASSQDLDPYEQYF.

This clonotype was detected many times. This chain links TRBV24-1 with TRBJ2-3, with 10 bases that match TRBD2. The ends lost 10 bases at V and 0 bases at J; junction bases unmatched: 3. The CDR3 consists of 14 residues. CDR1 KGHDR and CDR2 SFDVKD come from the germline V gene. CDR3 region: CATRAGGSTDTQYF. The DNA for the CDR3 is TGTGCCACAAGAGCGGGAGGGAGCACAGATACGCAGTATTTT.

In its sample, this clonotype was seen many times. The gene calls are TRBV24-1 and TRBJ2-4; no firm D call. CDR3 length: 16 amino acids. Trimming removed 3 bases at V and 0 bases at J, with 11 bases between. From germline, CDR1 is KGHDR and CDR2 SFDVKD. The CDR3 coding sequence is TGTGCCACCAGTGATACCGGACCGAAAGCCAAAAACATTCAGTACTTC. The encoded protein is CATSDTGPKAKNIQYF.

This clonotype was found many times. The chain uses TRBV5-1 and TRBJ2-5; no reliable D call. CDR1 SGHRS and CDR2 YFSETQ come from the germline V gene. Trimming removed 4 bases at V and 3 bases at J, with 13 bases between. The CDR3 covers 14 residues. The CDR3 loop reads CASSLGGQEETQYF. The DNA for the CDR3 is TGCGCCAGCAGCCTCGGCGGCCAGGAAGAGACCCAGTACTTC.

This clonotype occurred many times. The chain joins TRBV4-3 to TRBJ2-2, with D tentatively TRBD2 (5 bases). CDR1 LGHNA and CDR2 YSLEER come from the germline V gene. This CDR3 spans 13 amino acids. The V end lost 4 bases, the J end lost 4 bases, and 7 bases lay between the germline ends. DNA for the CDR3: TGCGCCAGCAGCCGGACTGGCACCGGGGAGCTGTTTTTT. Translated: CASSRTGTGELFF.

In its sample, this clonotype was seen many times. V usage is TRBV5-1 and J usage is TRBJ2-3, with D perhaps TRBD2 (5 bases). V dropped 0 bases and J dropped 4 bases, with 6 bases sitting between them. CDR1 is SGHRS, CDR2 YFSETQ, per germline. The CDR3 extends over 13 amino acids. The CDR3 bases are TGCGCCAGCAGCTTGGTGGGAGCAGATACGCAGTATTTT. It specifies CASSLVGADTQYF.

Only a few counts were recorded for this clonotype. The gene calls are TRBV18 and TRBJ2-5; D perhaps matches TRBD1 (6 bases). The CDR3 consists of 13 residues. Per germline, CDR1 KGHSH and CDR2 LQKENI. The V end was cut by 2 bases, the J end by 4 bases, with 8 bases between. The CDR3 DNA reads TGTGCCAGCTCACCAGGGGGCCGAGAGACCCAGTACTTC. Translated: CASSPGGRETQYF.

At least ten counts were recorded for this clonotype. The chain carries TRBV12-3 or TRBV12-4 and TRBJ2-5; 7 bases fit TRBD1. The CDR3 loop spans 15 amino acids. The trim removed 6 bases at V and 1 base at J, leaving 8 bases unmatched. The CDR3 nucleotides read TGTGCCAGCAGCCCCCCCCGGACAGGCCAAGAGACCCAGTACTTC. Its translation: CASSPPRTGQETQYF.